This T cell receptor (beta chain) was sequenced in a study of brain T cells in children with intractable seizures. Measured with immunoSEQ multiplex PCR; TCRdb has only the in-frame clones, and not every one. The sample shows 50,000 to 80,000 clones, roughly 95% of them seen only once. Only cases whose brain tissue showed the highest T cell transcript signatures were sequenced. V was pared by 5 bases and J by 6 bases, with 4 bases of the junction left unmatched. The CDR3 totals 13 residues. Germline CDR1 is MGHRA and CDR2 is YSYEKL. This clone was recorded once. This chain joins TRBV4-1 and TRBJ2-7, with 10 bases lining up with TRBD1. This clonotype originated in a boy younger than two with focal cortical dysplasia and intractable seizures. The sequencing used peripheral blood, collected at surgery. CDR3 in amino acids: CASSGTGDAEQYF. The CDR3 DNA follows: TGCGCCAGCAGCGGGACAGGGGACGCCGAGCAGTACTTC.